This TCR beta chain was profiled in a study of tumor-infiltrating lymphocytes in primary liver carcinoma. Overall study findings and caveats: Tumor region pairs showed greater overlap than either tumor-adjacent or tumor-blood pairs did.

The investigators made TCR beta cDNA from 500 ng total RNA, using a constant-region primer. It was through three nested multiplex PCR rounds of slightly modified ARM-PCR that TCR beta libraries arose. For approximately 10 cycles apiece, the opening two PCR rounds ran with TRBV1-TRBV30 forward primers and a C-beta reverse primer. Using its own MiXCR run on the multiplex PCR reads, TCRdb lists one record per CDR3 protein. The data hold fewer than 350,000 distinct CDR3 sequences, with 55% to 65% observed a single time. This clonotype was seen a few times. The antigen remains undetermined. The study extracted blood RNA from unsorted whole blood and also extracted germline DNA. CDR1 SGHRS and CDR2 YFSETQ come from the germline V gene. V was clipped by 4 bases and J by 4 bases; unmatched bases: 8. The CDR3 is 14 residues long.

V and J are TRBV5-1 and TRBJ2-7; 7 bases are a match to TRBD1. Sequenced: peripheral blood. The sequence derives from a man between 35 and 55 years old with primary liver carcinoma and hepatitis B virus infection. The CDR3, as DNA: TGCGCCAGCAGCCACGGGACAGAGAGATACGAGCAGTACTTC. It specifies CASSHGTERYEQYF.